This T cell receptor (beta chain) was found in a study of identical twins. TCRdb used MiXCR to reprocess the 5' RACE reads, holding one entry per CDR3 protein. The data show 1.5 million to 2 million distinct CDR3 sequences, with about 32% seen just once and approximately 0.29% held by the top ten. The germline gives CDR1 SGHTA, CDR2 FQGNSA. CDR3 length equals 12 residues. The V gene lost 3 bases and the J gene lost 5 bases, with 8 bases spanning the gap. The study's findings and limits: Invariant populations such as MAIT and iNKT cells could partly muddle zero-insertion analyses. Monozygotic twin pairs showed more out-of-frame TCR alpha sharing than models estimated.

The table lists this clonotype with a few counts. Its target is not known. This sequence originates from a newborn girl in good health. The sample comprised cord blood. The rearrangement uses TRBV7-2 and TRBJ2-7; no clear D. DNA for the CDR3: TGTGCCAGCAGCTTTGGGGTCCACGAGCAGTACTTC. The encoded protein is CASSFGVHEQYF.